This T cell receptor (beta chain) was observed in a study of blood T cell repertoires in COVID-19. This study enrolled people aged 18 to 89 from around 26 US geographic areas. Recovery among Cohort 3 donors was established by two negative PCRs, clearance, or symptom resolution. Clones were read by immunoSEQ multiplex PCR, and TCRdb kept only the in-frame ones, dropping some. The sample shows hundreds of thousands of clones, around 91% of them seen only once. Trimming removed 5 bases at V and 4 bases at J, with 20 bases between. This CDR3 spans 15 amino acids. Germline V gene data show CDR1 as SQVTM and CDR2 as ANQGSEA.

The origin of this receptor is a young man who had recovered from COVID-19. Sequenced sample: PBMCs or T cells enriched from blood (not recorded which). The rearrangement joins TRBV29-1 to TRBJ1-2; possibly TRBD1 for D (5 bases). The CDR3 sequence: CSVSSTSGVGYGYTF. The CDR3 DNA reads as TGCAGCGTTTCTTCTACTTCGGGGGTGGGCTATGGCTACACCTTC.